The 17 T cell receptor beta chains given below trace back to one sample, sequenced in a study of cytomegalovirus exposure and HLA in healthy donors. The PCR used 60 Vbeta and 13 Jbeta primers. The table came from immunoSEQ multiplex PCR; TCRdb's copy has only in-frame clones and leaves some out. The sample comprises 170,000 or so clones, 81% of which are singletons, and over 2% rests with the top ten. Sample: PBMCs. The receptors come from a woman aged 25 to 39 in good health and CMV-seronegative.

This CDR3 is CASSLVISSYEQYF. In nucleotides, the CDR3 is TGTGCCAGCAGCTTAGTGATCAGCTCCTACGAGCAGTACTTC. The V and J genes are TRBV11-2 and TRBJ2-7; no reliable D call. Trimming shortened V by 1 base and J by 0 bases, and 7 bases separated the two germline ends. The length of the CDR3 is 14 residues. CDR1 and CDR2 (germline): SGHAT, FQNNGV.

J is TRBJ2-5 and V is TRBV27; 10 bases line up with TRBD2. The CDR3 contains 17 residues. After removal of 2 bases from V and 5 bases from J, the junction contained 11 bases not matched to a gene. CDR1 and CDR2 (germline): MNHEY, SMNVEV (reference sequence). CDR3 region: CASSLVPTSGILETQYF. Written as DNA, the CDR3 is TGTGCCAGCAGTTTAGTCCCTACTAGCGGGATTTTGGAGACCCAGTACTTC.

This clone was detected only once. The chain is built from TRBV7-9 and TRBJ2-2; a possible D gene is TRBD1 (5 bases). This CDR3 is 12 amino acids long. Germline assignment: CDR1 SEHNR and CDR2 FQNEAQ (reference sequence). The CDR3 protein is CGGRFTTGELFF. The CDR3, as DNA: TGTGGGGGCAGGTTCACCACCGGGGAGCTGTTTTTT.

In this sample, this clone turned up a few times. This chain joins TRBV28 and TRBJ1-6; D may be TRBD1 (6 bases). Germline lookup yields CDR1 MDHEN and CDR2 SYDVKM. V dropped 7 bases and J dropped 6 bases, with 22 bases sitting between them. The CDR3 sequence is 17 residues long. CDR3 sequence: CASTTSPVGAGNSPLHF. DNA for the CDR3: TGTGCCAGCACTACATCCCCTGTGGGGGCTGGTAATTCACCCCTCCACTTT.

The chain combines TRBV10-3 with TRBJ1-2; TRBD1 agrees at 7 bases. The CDR3 totals 16 residues. CDR1 and CDR2 from the germline V gene are ENHRY and SYGVKD. J lost 5 bases, V lost 3 bases, and 12 bases had no gene match. This CDR3 is CAISDSPGTGAYGYTF. In DNA, the CDR3 is TGTGCCATCAGTGACTCCCCGGGTACAGGGGCATATGGCTACACCTTC.

The chain uses TRBV27 and TRBJ2-2, with 7 bases that match TRBD1. After removal of 3 bases from V and 0 bases from J, the junction contained 7 bases not matched to a gene. Per the germline V gene, CDR1 is MNHEY and CDR2 is SMNVEV (reference sequence). The CDR3 extends over 17 amino acids. The CDR3 is CASSFHGDSSNTGELFF. For the CDR3, the DNA is TGTGCCAGCAGTTTCCACGGGGACAGCTCGAACACCGGGGAGCTGTTTTTT.

The chain combines TRBV28 with TRBJ1-2, with TRBD1 as a possible D gene (6 bases). V shed 8 bases and J shed 2 bases, with 12 bases lying between them. Per germline, CDR1 MDHEN and CDR2 SYDVKM. This CDR3 is built from 13 residues. This CDR3 is CASGDRLNYGYTF. DNA for the CDR3: TGTGCCAGCGGTGACAGGTTGAACTATGGCTACACCTTC.

The J gene is TRBJ1-1, the V gene TRBV7-6; 7 bases map to TRBD1. CDR3 length equals 14 residues. Germline lookup yields CDR1 SGHVS and CDR2 FNYEAQ. Germline trimming cut 1 base from V and 6 bases from J; bases unmatched to any gene: 5. CDR3 region: CASSLGQGVPEAFF. The CDR3 DNA is TGTGCCAGCAGCTTAGGTCAGGGGGTCCCTGAAGCTTTCTTT.

The chain carries TRBV5-1 and TRBJ2-7; 9 bases fit TRBD1. CDR1 SGHRS and CDR2 YFSETQ come from the germline V gene. J gave up 6 bases and V 1 base, and 5 bases lay outside the gene matches. The CDR3 is 14 amino acids. The CDR3 DNA reads as TGCGCCAGCAGCTTGACAGGGGGCGTATCCGAGCAGTACTTC. It encodes CASSLTGGVSEQYF.

This chain links TRBV6-6 with TRBJ2-2; D may be TRBD1 (5 bases). The length of the CDR3 is 13 residues. Looked up from germline, CDR1 is MNHNY and CDR2 is SVGAGI (reference sequence). V was pared by 6 bases and J by 0 bases, with 5 bases between. CDR3 region: CASRTANTGELFF. CDR3 bases: TGTGCCAGCAGGACAGCGAACACCGGGGAGCTGTTTTTT.

This clone was picked up one time. The V call is TRBV28, the J call TRBJ2-3; 9 bases map to TRBD1. J lost 6 bases, V lost 4 bases, and 5 bases had no gene match. Per the germline V gene, CDR1 is MDHEN and CDR2 is SYDVKM. The CDR3 has 14 residues. The DNA of the CDR3 is TGTGCCAGCAGTTCGACAGGGGGATCGGATACGCAGTATTTT. Its translation is CASSSTGGSDTQYF.

V gene TRBV12-5 combines with J gene TRBJ2-1; TRBD2 might be the D (6 bases). CDR1 and CDR2 from the germline V gene are LGHNT and FRNRAP. The CDR3 is made up of 16 amino acids. Deletions cut 0 bases from V and 1 base from J, with 10 bases between. CDR3 coding DNA: TGTGCTAGTGGTTTGGTAATGGGGGGTTCCTACAATGAGCAGTTCTTC. It specifies CASGLVMGGSYNEQFF.

V usage is TRBV6-1 and J usage is TRBJ2-7; unclear D gene. The V end lost 0 bases, the J end lost 0 bases, and 12 bases lay between the germline ends. There are 16 residues in the CDR3. Germline CDR1 is MNHNS and CDR2 is SASEGT. DNA of the CDR3: TGTGCCAGCAGTGAAGCGGAAACAGTCCCCTCCTACGAGCAGTACTTC. Translating it yields CASSEAETVPSYEQYF.

The chain joins TRBV30 to TRBJ2-7; tentatively, D is TRBD2 (6 bases). Trimming removed 4 bases from V and 4 bases from J, with 8 bases in between. The CDR3 is 11 residues long. From germline, CDR1 is GTSNPN and CDR2 SVGIG (reference sequence). The CDR3 loop reads CAWTSVYEQYF. The DNA of the CDR3 is TGTGCCTGGACTAGCGTGTACGAGCAGTACTTC. Variable domain in full (rest from reference TRBV30 and TRBJ2-7): SQTIHQWPATLVQPVGSPLSLECTVEGTSNPNLYWYRQAAGRGLQLLFYSVGIGQISSEVPQNLSASRPQDRQFILSSKKLLLSDSGFYLCAWTSVYEQYFGPGTRLTVT.

The V gene is TRBV7-9, the J gene TRBJ1-2; D remains ambiguous. CDR3 length equals 11 residues. Trimming removed 5 bases from V and 9 bases from J, with 10 bases in between. CDR1 is SEHNR, CDR2 FQNEAQ, per germline (reference sequence). The CDR3 is CASSIIDSYTF. In DNA form, the CDR3 reads TGTGCCAGCAGCATAATCGACAGCTACACCTTC. Combining the CDR3 with reference TRBV7-9 and TRBJ1-2 gives the whole variable domain DTGVSQNPRHKITKRGQNVTFRCDPISEHNRLYWYRQTLGQGPEFLTYFQNEAQLEKSRLLSDRFSAERPKGSFSTLEIQRTEQGDSAMYLCASSIIDSYTFGSGTRLTVV.

A note on this clone: One end of the junction varies from germline; a read error may be responsible. This chain joins TRBV7-9 and TRBJ2-1, with D uncertain. Germline V lookup: CDR1 SEHNR, CDR2 FQNEAQ (reference sequence). The CDR3 is made up of 15 amino acids. The CDR3 DNA follows: TGTTCCAGCACCATTGGAGACTTCCAGACGGATGAGCAGTTCTTC. Encoded protein: CSSTIGDFQTDEQFF.

Here the CDR3 reads CAWTAGGIEAFF. The CDR3, as DNA: TGTGCCTGGACGGCAGGGGGGATTGAAGCTTTCTTT. The V call is TRBV30, the J call TRBJ1-1; 7 nucleotides agree with TRBD1. The trim removed 4 bases at V and 7 bases at J, leaving 6 bases unmatched. The CDR3 consists of 12 residues. Germline loops: CDR1 GTSNPN, CDR2 SVGIG (reference sequence). The full variable domain, completed using reference TRBV30 and TRBJ1-1, is SQTIHQWPATLVQPVGSPLSLECTVEGTSNPNLYWYRQAAGRGLQLLFYSVGIGQISSEVPQNLSASRPQDRQFILSSKKLLLSDSGFYLCAWTAGGIEAFFGQGTRLTVV.